This TCR beta chain is from a study of cytomegalovirus exposure and HLA in healthy donors. Background on the study: Findings of an earlier analysis included some 120 million unique TCR beta sequences from roughly 200 million T cells. Findings and caveats of the study: Per published accounts, TCR beta sequences correctly predicted the HLA-A and HLA-B alleles of most subjects. In vitro testing confirmed three CMV-associated chains as specific for CMV antigens.

As concerns this clone: Its matching antigen is unknown.

60 Vbeta and 13 Jbeta primers were used in PCR. The data were produced by immunoSEQ multiplex PCR, yet TCRdb's version contains in-frame clones alone and is incomplete. The sample has roughly 190,000 clones; the top ten hold 6.5%. The CDR3 has 17 residues. The germline V gene has CDR1 SGHRS and CDR2 YFSETQ. V was clipped by 4 bases and J by 1 base, with 21 bases between them. Material: PBMCs. The TCR sequence derives from a man aged 30-40 years in good health and CMV-seronegative. This sequence joins TRBV5-1 and TRBJ2-7; weak D call: TRBD1 (8 bases). DNA for the CDR3: TGCGCCAGCAGCCCTAAGGGGGGGACAGGAGCTTCCTACGAGCAGTACTTC. Its protein is CASSPKGGTGASYEQYF.